This record concerns one TCR beta chain sequence. The data were obtained in a study of blood T cell repertoires in COVID-19. Produced via immunoSEQ multiplex PCR; TCRdb's table is partial and in-frame only. The sample consists of just under 350,000 clones, about 90% of them appearing once. This CDR3 comprises 15 residues. Trimming removed 4 bases from V and 8 bases from J, with 21 bases in between. Looked up from germline, CDR1 is SGDLS and CDR2 is YYNGEE. The sample was peripheral blood. The receptor was derived from a woman aged 65 to 85 with COVID-19, enrolled during active disease. V is TRBV9 and J is TRBJ1-2; tentative D call: TRBD1 (6 bases). The CDR3 is CASSLTGRGREGYTF. The CDR3 coding sequence is TGTGCCAGCAGCCTCACAGGGAGGGGAAGGGAGGGCTACACCTTC.